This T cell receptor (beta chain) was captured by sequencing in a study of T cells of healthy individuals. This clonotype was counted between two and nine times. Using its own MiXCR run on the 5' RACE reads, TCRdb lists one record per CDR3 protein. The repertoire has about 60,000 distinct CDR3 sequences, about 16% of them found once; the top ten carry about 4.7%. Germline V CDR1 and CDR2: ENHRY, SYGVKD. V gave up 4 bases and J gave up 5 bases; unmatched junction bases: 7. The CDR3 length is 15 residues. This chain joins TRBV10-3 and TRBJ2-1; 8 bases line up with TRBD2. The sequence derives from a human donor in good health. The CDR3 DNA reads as TGTGCCATCAGTGGGCGACCCGGGAGGGACAATGAGCAGTTCTTC. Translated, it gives CAISGRPGRDNEQFF.